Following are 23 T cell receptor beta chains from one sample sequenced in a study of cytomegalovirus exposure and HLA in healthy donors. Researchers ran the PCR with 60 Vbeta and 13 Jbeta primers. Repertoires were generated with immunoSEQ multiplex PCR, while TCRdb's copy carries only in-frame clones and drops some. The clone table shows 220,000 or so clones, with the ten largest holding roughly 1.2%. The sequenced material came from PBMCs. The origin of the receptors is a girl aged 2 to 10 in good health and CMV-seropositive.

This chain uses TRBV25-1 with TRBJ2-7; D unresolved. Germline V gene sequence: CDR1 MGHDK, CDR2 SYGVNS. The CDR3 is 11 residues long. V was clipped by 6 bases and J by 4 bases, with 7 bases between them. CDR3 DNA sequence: TGTGCCAGCAGAACTTCTTACGAGCAGTACTTC. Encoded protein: CASRTSYEQYF.

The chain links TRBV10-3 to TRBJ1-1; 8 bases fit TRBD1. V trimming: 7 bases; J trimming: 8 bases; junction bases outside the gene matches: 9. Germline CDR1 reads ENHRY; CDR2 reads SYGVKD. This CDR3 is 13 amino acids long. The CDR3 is CAIKNSGTGEAFF. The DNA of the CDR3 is TGTGCCATCAAGAATTCCGGGACAGGAGAAGCTTTCTTT.

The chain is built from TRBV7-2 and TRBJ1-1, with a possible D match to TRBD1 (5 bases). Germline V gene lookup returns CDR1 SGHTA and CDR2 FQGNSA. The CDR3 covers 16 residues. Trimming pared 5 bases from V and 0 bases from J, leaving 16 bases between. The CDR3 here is CASSLNPTVMNTEAFF. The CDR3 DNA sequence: TGTGCCAGCAGCCTAAACCCGACAGTCATGAACACTGAAGCTTTCTTT.

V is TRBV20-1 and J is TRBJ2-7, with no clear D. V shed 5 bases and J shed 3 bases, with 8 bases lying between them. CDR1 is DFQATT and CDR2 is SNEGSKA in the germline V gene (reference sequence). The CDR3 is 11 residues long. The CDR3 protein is CSAEQLYEQYF. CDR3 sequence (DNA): TGCAGTGCTGAACAGCTCTACGAGCAGTACTTC.

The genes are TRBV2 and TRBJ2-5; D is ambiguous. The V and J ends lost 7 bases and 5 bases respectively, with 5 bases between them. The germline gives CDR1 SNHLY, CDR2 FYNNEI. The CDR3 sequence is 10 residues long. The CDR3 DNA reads TGTGCCAGCAACGAGGAGACCCAGTACTTC. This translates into CASNEETQYF.

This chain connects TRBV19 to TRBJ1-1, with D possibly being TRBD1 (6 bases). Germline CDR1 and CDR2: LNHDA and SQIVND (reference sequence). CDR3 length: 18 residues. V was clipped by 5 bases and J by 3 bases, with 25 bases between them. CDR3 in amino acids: CASSHSEWGGRGDTEAFF. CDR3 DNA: TGTGCCAGTAGTCACTCCGAATGGGGGGGGCGCGGGGACACTGAAGCTTTCTTT.

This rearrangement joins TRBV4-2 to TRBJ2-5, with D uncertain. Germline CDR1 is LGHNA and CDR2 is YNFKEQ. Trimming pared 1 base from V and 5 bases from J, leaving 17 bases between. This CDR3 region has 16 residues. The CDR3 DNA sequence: TGTGCCAGCAGCCAAGCTCCGGGTAGGAACGGGGAGACCCAGTACTTC. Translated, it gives CASSQAPGRNGETQYF.

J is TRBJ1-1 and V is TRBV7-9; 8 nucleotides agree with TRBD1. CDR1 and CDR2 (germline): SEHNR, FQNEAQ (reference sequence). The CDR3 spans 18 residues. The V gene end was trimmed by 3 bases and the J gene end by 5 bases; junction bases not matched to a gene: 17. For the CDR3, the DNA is TGTGCCAGCAGCTTGCAGCGGATCGGGGCCAGGGGGCTTACTGAAGCTTTCTTT. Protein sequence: CASSLQRIGARGLTEAFF.

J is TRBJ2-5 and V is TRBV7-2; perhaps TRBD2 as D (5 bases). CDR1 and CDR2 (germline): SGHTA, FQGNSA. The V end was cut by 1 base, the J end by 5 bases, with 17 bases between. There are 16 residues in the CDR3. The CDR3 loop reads CASSLVEAQRGETQYF. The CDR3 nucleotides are TGTGCCAGCAGCTTAGTTGAGGCCCAAAGAGGGGAGACCCAGTACTTC.

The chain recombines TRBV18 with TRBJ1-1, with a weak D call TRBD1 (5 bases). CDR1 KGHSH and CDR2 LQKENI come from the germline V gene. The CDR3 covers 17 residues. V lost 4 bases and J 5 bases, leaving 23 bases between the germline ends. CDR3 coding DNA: TGTGCCAGCTCACGCAAACGGGGCCGCGGGGGGGAGACTGAAGCTTTCTTT. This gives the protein CASSRKRGRGGETEAFF. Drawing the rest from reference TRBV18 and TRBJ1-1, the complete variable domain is NAGVMQNPRHLVRRRGQEARLRCSPMKGHSHVYWYRQLPEEGLKFMVYLQKENIIDESGMPKERFSAEFPKEGPSILRIQQVVRGDSAAYFCASSRKRGRGGETEAFFGQGTRLTVV.

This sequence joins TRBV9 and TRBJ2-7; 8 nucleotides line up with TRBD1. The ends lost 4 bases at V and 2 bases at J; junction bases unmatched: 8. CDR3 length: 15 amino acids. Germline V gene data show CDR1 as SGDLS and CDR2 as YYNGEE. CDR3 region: CASSIGQGLTYEQYF. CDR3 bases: TGTGCCAGCAGCATCGGACAGGGTCTTACCTACGAGCAGTACTTC.

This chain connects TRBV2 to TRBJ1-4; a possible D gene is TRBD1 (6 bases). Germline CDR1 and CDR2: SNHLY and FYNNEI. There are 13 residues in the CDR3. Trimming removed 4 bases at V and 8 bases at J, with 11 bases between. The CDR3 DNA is TGTGCCAGCAGTGCGCGGGGGACAGAAAAACTGTTTTTT. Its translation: CASSARGTEKLFF.

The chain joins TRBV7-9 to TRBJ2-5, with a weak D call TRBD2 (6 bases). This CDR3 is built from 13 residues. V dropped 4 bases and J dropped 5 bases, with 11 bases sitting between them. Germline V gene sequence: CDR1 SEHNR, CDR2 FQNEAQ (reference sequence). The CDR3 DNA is TGTGCCAGCAGCTCCGGGAGAGGGGAGACCCAGTACTTC. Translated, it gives CASSSGRGETQYF.

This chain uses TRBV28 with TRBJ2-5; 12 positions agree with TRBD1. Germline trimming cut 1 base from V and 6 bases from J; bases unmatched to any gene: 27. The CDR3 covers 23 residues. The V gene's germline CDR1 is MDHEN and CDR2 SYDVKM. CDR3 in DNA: TGTGCCAGCAGTTTATCGGTATACAGGGGACAGGGGGCGAAGATAGGCCTTGGGCAGACCCAGTACTTC. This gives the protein CASSLSVYRGQGAKIGLGQTQYF.

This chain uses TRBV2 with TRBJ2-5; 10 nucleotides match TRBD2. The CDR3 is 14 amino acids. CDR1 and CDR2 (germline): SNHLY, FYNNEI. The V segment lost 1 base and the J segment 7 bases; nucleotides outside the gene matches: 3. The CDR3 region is CASSEVVAGGTQYF. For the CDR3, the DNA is TGTGCCAGCAGTGAAGTAGTAGCGGGAGGGACCCAGTACTTC.

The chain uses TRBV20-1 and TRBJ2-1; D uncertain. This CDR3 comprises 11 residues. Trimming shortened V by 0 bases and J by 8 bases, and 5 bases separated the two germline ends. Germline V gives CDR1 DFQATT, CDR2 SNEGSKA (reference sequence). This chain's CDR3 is CSARDPDEQFF. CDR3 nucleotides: TGCAGTGCTAGAGATCCGGATGAGCAGTTCTTC.

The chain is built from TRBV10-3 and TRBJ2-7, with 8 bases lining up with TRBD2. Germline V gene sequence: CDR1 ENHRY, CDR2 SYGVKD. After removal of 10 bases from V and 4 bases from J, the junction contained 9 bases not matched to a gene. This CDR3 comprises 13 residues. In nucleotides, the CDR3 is TGTGCCACGTCGGGAGGGCCAGGTTACGAGCAGTACTTC. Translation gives CATSGGPGYEQYF.

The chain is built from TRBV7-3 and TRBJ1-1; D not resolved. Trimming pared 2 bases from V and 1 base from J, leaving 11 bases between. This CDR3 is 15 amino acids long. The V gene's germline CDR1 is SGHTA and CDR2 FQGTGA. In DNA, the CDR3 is TGTGCCAGCAGCTTATGGGGAGAAGGGAACACTGAAGCTTTCTTT. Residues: CASSLWGEGNTEAFF.

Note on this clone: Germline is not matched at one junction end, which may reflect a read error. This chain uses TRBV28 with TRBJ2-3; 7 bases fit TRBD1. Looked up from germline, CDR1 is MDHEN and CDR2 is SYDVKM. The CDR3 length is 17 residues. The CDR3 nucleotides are TGTGCCAGCAACGGGGACAGCCAACGGGTGGGTACAGATGCGCAGTATTTT. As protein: CASNGDSQRVGTDAQYF.

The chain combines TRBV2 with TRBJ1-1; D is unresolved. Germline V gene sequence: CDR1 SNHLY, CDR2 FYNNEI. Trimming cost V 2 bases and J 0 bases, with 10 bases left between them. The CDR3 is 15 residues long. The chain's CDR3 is CASSETAFLNTEAFF. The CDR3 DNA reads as TGTGCCAGCAGTGAAACAGCTTTCCTGAACACTGAAGCTTTCTTT.

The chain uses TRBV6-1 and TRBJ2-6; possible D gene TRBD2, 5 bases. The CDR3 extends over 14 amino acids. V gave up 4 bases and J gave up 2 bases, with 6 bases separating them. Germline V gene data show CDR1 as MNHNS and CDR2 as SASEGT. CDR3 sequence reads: CASSGGAGANVLTF. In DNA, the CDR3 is TGTGCCAGCAGTGGGGGAGCTGGGGCCAACGTCCTGACTTTC.

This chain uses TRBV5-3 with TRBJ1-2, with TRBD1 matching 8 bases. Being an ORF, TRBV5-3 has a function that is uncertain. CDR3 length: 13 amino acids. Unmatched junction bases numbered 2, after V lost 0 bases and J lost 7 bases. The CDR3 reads CARSLGQGFGYTF. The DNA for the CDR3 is TGTGCCAGAAGCTTGGGACAGGGGTTTGGCTACACCTTC.

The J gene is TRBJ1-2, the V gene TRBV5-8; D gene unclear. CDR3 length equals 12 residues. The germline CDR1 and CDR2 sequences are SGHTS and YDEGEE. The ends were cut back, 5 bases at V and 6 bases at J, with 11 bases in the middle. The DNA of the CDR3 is TGTGCCAGCAGTCCTGGACTGGATGGCTACACCTTC. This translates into CASSPGLDGYTF.